The TCR beta chain described here comes from a study of human T cells and chemical hapten exposure. The CDR3 totals 14 residues. The germline V gene encodes CDR1 SGHAT and CDR2 FQNNGV. Trimming took 5 bases from V and 5 from J; bases not matched to a gene: 7. Study-wide findings and caveats: Compared with pre-sensitization or healthy control sets, expanded TCRs clustered more.

Time point: pre-sensitization, week 0. Indicated treatment: therapeutic diphenylcyclopropenone sensitization with weekly scalp DPC. Extraction of total RNA was performed on unfractionated whole blood. To note about this clonotype: Its specificity is unknown.

The library put unique molecular identifiers onto individual cDNA molecules. TCRdb called the RACE reads again in MiXCR, with one record for every CDR3 protein. The sample holds about 98,000 distinct CDR3 sequences, roughly a tenth seen once. The TCR was taken from a woman aged 60-75 years with alopecia areata. Some clones in this sample may be carry-over from other donors' samples. The chain couples TRBV11-2 to TRBJ2-3, with TRBD2 identical over 7 bases. Sequences were derived from whole blood, sampled in connection with sensitization to the hapten diphenylcyclopropenone (DPC). CDR3 residues: CASSPNWGGDTQYF. CDR3 DNA sequence: TGTGCCAGCAGCCCCAACTGGGGGGGAGATACGCAGTATTTT.